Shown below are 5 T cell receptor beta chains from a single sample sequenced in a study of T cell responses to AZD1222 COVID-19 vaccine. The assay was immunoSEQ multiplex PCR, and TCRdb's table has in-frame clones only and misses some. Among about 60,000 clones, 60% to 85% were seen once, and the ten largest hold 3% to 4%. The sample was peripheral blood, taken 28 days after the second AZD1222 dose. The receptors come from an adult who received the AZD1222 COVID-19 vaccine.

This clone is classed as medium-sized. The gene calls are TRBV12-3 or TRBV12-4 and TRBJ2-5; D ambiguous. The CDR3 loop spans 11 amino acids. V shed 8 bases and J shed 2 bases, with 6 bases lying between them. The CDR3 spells CASGRQETQYF. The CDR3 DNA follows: TGTGCCAGCGGAAGGCAAGAGACCCAGTACTTC.

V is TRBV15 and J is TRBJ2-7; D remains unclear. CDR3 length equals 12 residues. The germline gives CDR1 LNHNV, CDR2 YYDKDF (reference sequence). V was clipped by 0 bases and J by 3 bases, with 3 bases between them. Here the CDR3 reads CATSRDNYEQYF. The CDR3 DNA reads TGTGCCACCAGCAGAGATAACTACGAGCAGTACTTC.

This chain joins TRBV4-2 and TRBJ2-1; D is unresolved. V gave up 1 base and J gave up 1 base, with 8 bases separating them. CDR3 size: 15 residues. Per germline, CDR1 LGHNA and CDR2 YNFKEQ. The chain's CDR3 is CASSQAPGSYNEQFF. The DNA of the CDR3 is TGTGCCAGCAGCCAAGCCCCTGGGTCCTACAATGAGCAGTTCTTC.

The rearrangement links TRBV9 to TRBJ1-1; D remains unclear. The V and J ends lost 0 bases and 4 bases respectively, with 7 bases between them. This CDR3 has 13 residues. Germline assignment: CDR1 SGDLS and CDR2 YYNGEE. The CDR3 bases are TGTGCCAGCAGCGTAGGGGTCGGCACTGAAGCTTTCTTT. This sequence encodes CASSVGVGTEAFF.

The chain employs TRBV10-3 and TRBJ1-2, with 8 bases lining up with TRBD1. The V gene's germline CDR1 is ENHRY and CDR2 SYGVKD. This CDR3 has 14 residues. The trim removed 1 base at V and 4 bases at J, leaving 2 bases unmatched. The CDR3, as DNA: TGTGCCATCAGTGAGTTTGACAGGGGCTATGGCTACACCTTC. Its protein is CAISEFDRGYGYTF.